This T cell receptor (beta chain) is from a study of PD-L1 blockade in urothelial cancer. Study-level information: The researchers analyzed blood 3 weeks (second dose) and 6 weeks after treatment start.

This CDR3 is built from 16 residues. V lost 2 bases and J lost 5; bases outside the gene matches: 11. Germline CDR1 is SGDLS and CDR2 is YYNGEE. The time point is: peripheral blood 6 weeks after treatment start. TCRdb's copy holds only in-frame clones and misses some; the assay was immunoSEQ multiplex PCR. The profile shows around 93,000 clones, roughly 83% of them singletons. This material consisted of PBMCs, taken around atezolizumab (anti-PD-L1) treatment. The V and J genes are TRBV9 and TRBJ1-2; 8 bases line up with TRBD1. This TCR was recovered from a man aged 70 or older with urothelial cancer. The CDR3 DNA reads TGTGCCAGCAGCGTGGACCCCGGGCAGGGGGCTTATGGCTACACCTTC. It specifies CASSVDPGQGAYGYTF.